The present TCR beta chain was sequenced within a study of shared clonotypes between healthy human individuals. It was at deep level that the assay was run. Genomic DNA (from each subset) was split evenly across several immunoSEQ plates. The sequencing of unsorted PBMC DNA took place on ten immunoSEQ deep assay plates. Produced via immunoSEQ multiplex PCR; TCRdb's table is partial and in-frame only. The sample has 400,000 to 500,000 clones, approximately 80% seen once. The germline V and J ends were trimmed by 1 base and 6 bases, with 11 bases remaining between them. Looked up from germline, CDR1 is SGHDN and CDR2 is FVKESK. The CDR3 contains 14 residues.

Sequencing was done on a sample of PBMCs. The rearrangement links TRBV14 to TRBJ2-3; D is ambiguous. The receptor comes from a woman between 40 and 55 years old in good health. Some clones in this sample may be carry-over from other donors' samples. The CDR3 loop is CASSQVEWVDTQYF. The CDR3 nucleotides read TGTGCCAGCAGCCAAGTGGAGTGGGTGGATACGCAGTATTTT.